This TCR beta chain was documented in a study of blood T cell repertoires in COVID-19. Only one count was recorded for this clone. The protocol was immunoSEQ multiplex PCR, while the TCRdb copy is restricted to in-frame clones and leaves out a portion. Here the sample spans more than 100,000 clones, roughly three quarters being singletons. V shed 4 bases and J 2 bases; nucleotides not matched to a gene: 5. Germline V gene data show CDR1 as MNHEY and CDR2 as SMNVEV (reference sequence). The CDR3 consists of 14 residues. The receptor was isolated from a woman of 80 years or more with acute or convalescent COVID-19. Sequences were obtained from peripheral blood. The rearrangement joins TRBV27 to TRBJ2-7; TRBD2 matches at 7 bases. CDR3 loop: CASSSLAGPYEQYF. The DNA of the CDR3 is TGTGCCAGCAGTTCATTAGCGGGCCCCTACGAGCAGTACTTC.